This is a list of T cell receptor beta chains from one sample in a study of T cell changes during pregnancy in multiple sclerosis. The protocol was immunoSEQ multiplex PCR, while the TCRdb copy is restricted to in-frame clones and leaves out a portion. This table holds tens of thousands of clones, about 90% found once. The sequencing here drew on peripheral blood, taken in the second trimester of pregnancy. The receptors stem from a female donor with multiple sclerosis, enrolled in a pregnancy study. CDR3s leave out the opening cysteine and the closing phenylalanine or tryptophan. Expanded clones are given a class, and other clones once, few, many or no size at all.

clone_size: once
j_call: TRBJ1-1
v_call: TRBV5-3
cdr3_aa: ARSGPGRANTEAF

clone_size: .
j_call: TRBJ1-5
v_call: TRBV5-1
cdr3_aa: ASSLGTGNQPQH

clone_size: .
j_call: TRBJ2-1
v_call: TRBV30
cdr3_aa: AWSVSGGDNEQF

clone_size: .
j_call: TRBJ1-1
v_call: TRBV10-3
cdr3_aa: AISDPRQGFTEAF

clone_size: .
j_call: TRBJ2-7
v_call: TRBV18
cdr3_aa: ASSPRTNPLGRGGTAYEQY

clone_size: .
j_call: TRBJ1-3
v_call: TRBV9
cdr3_aa: ASSEGVGVGGNTIY

clone_size: .
j_call: TRBJ2-3
v_call: TRBV7-2
cdr3_aa: ASSLGPRGSTDTQY

clone_size: .
j_call: TRBJ2-1
v_call: TRBV19
cdr3_aa: ASRGGGPGLYNEQF

clone_size: .
j_call: TRBJ1-4
v_call: TRBV7-2
cdr3_aa: ASSLTVGTNEKLF

clone_size: .
j_call: TRBJ2-1
v_call: TRBV7-2
cdr3_aa: ASSFGLYNEQF

clone_size: .
j_call: TRBJ2-5
v_call: TRBV18
cdr3_aa: ASSTRRGETQY

clone_size: .
j_call: TRBJ2-5
v_call: TRBV7-9
cdr3_aa: ASSLVGQVQETQY

clone_size: .
j_call: TRBJ1-2
v_call: TRBV25-1
cdr3_aa: ASSEPPRNYGYT

clone_size: .
j_call: TRBJ1-1
v_call: TRBV6-5
cdr3_aa: ASSPPPTGAIEAF

clone_size: .
j_call: TRBJ1-3
v_call: TRBV9
cdr3_aa: ASSVGQLDSGNTIY

clone_size: once
j_call: TRBJ1-2
v_call: TRBV5-8
cdr3_aa: ASSRDRGRYGYT

clone_size: .
j_call: TRBJ2-2
v_call: TRBV2
cdr3_aa: ASSGEAASGDLNTGELF

clone_size: .
j_call: TRBJ1-1
v_call: TRBV4-3
cdr3_aa: ASSQGSARQGMNTEAF

clone_size: .
j_call: TRBJ2-2
v_call: TRBV7-2
cdr3_aa: ASSPGSSGGLTTGELF